This T cell receptor beta chain was identified during a study of blood T cells in healthy people across ages. Study-wide results and limits: Unsorted PBMC material precluded a definitive naive versus antigen-experienced comparison.

Together with a sample-barcoded 5' primer, a J-beta primer mix was included in a second PCR lasting roughly 6 to 12 cycles. Each TCR beta cDNA got a 12-nucleotide random molecular identifier. MiXCR was run by TCRdb on the 5' RACE reads, yielding one entry per CDR3 protein. This table has around 320,000 distinct CDR3 sequences, roughly 27% appearing once. Turning to this clonotype: The antigen is undetermined.

The CDR3 sequence is 16 residues long. Germline V gives CDR1 MNHEY, CDR2 SMNVEV (reference sequence). This chain connects TRBV27 to TRBJ2-5, with 8 bases matching TRBD2. The J call is in doubt because the DNA end fits TRBJ2-7 better. The sample was blood. The receptor's source is a woman in her seventies in good health. The CDR3 DNA reads as TGTGCCAGCAGTCCCGGTAGCGGGAAGGGAGGATACGAGCAGTACTTC. This translates into CASSPGSGKGGYEQYF.